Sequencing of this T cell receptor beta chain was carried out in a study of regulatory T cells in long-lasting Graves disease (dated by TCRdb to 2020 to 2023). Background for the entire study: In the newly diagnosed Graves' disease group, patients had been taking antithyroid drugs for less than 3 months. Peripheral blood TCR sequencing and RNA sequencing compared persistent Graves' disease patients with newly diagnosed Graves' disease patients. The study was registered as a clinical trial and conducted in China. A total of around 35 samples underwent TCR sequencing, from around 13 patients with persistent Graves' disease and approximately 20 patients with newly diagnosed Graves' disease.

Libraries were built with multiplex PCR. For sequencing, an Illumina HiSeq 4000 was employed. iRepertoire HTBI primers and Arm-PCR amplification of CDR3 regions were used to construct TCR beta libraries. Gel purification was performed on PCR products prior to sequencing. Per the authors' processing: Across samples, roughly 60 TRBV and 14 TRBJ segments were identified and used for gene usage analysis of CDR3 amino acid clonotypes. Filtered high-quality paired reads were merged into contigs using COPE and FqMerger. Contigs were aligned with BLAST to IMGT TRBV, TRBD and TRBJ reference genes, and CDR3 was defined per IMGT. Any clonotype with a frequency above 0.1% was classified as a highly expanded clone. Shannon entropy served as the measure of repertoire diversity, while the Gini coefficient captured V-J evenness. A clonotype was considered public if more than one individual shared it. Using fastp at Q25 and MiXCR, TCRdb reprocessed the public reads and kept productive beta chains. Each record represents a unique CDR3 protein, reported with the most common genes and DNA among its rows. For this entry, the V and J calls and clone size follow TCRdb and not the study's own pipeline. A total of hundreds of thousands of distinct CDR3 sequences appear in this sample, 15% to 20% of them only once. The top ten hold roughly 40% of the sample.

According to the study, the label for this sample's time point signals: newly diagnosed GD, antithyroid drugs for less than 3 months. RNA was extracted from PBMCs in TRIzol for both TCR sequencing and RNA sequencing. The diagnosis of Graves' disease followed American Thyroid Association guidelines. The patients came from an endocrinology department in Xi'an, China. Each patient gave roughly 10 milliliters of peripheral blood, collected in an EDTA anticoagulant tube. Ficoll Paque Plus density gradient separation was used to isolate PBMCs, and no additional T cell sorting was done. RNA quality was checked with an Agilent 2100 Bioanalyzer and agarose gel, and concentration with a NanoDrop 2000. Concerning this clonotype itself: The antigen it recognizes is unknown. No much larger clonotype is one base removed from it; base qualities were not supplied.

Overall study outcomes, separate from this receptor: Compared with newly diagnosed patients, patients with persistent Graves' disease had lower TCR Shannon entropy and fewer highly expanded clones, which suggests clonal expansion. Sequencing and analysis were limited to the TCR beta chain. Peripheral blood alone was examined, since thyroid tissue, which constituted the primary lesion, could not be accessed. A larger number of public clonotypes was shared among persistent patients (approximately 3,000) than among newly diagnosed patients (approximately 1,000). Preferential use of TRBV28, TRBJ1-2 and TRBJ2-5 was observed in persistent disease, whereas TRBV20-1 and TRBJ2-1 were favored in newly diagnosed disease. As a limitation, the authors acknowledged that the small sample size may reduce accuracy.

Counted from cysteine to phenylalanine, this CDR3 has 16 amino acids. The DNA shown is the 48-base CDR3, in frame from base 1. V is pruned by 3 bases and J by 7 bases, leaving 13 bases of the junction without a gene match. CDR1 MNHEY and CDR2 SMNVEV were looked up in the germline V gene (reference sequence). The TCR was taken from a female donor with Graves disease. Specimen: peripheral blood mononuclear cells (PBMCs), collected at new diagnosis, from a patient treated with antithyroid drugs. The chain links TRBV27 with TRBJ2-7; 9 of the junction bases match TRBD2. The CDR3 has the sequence CASSLLLAGTTREQYF. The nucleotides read TGTGCCAGCAGTTTGCTCCTAGCGGGGACCACGAGGGAGCAGTACTTC.